A selection of T cell receptor beta chains follows, all from one sample in a study of blood T cells in healthy people across ages. TCRdb reprocessed the 5' RACE reads with MiXCR, giving one entry per CDR3 protein. The profile shows over a million distinct CDR3 sequences, approximately 39% of them singletons. The specimen was blood. The receptors derive from a woman under 30 in good health. The CDR3 runs from the conserved cysteine through the conserved F or W. Clone size is stated in some rows and not others, as once, few, many or a class when expanded.

clone size	V gene	J gene	CDR3 protein
few	TRBV20-1	TRBJ2-7	CSAPVSTLRSQYF
few	TRBV7-9	TRBJ1-1	CASSATDWAENTEAFF
NA	TRBV30	TRBJ2-1	CAWRSGSSYNEQFF
NA	TRBV6-2/TRBV6-3	TRBJ2-5	CASRGPTGNSYF
NA	TRBV12-3/TRBV12-4	TRBJ2-1	CASSFGGTALQETQFF
NA	TRBV7-9	TRBJ2-2	CASSGLGGGTGELFF
NA	TRBV29-1	TRBJ2-4	CSVDRGSSYNEQYF
NA	TRBV7-2	TRBJ2-1	CASSFAGANNGQFF
few	TRBV6-5	TRBJ2-7	CASSYSLFGVVGSYEQYF
NA	TRBV3-1	TRBJ1-6	CASSQSTVNSPLHF
NA	TRBV15	TRBJ2-1	CATSRTSRNEQFF
NA	TRBV7-2	TRBJ1-4	CASSLVRGATNEKLFF
NA	TRBV15	TRBJ2-7	CATSRVGTGHEQYF
NA	TRBV6-5	TRBJ2-2	CASTHRGTSDTGELFF
NA	TRBV28	TRBJ2-1	CASGLGGLPHNEQFF
NA	TRBV7-2	TRBJ2-1	CASSLDQGLGYEQFF
few	TRBV28	TRBJ1-2	CASSLGVRTGNNYGYTF
NA	TRBV12-3/TRBV12-4	TRBJ2-2	CAGSGRVTGELFF
NA	TRBV25-1	TRBJ1-5	CASSEVGLYQPQHF
NA	TRBV4-3	TRBJ2-7	CASSQVPGTAYEQYF
NA	TRBV7-2	TRBJ2-7	CASRWTSGRASYEQYF
many	TRBV5-1	TRBJ1-1	CASSLGTGSTEAFF
few	TRBV7-6	TRBJ1-5	CASSSQGYYSNQPQHF
NA	TRBV12-3/TRBV12-4	TRBJ2-1	CASSVRLAGLNERFF